A selection of T cell receptor beta chains follows, all from one sample in a study of shared clonotypes between healthy human individuals. The table came from immunoSEQ multiplex PCR; TCRdb's copy has only in-frame clones and leaves some out. The sample shows roughly 550,000 clones, about 95% of them seen only once. Sequenced: naive CD8+ T cells sorted from blood. These receptors came from a woman in her 30s in good health. CDR3s include the opening cysteine and the closing phenylalanine or tryptophan. Each record gives: clone size, D gene, J gene, V gene, CDR3 protein, CDR3 DNA. The D gene is left open where the match is weak. A clone size is listed for some rows: how often the clone was seen (once, few, many), or a class if it is expanded.

size: -; D: TRBD1; J: TRBJ1-1; V: TRBV6-5; CDR3: CASSHTGGGEYEAFF; DNA: TGTGCCAGCAGTCACACAGGGGGCGGAGAATATGAAGCTTTCTTT
size: few; D: TRBD1; J: TRBJ2-7; V: TRBV23-1; CDR3: CASSQSTGTGPYEQYF; DNA: TGCGCCAGCAGTCAATCGACCGGGACAGGACCTTACGAGCAGTACTTC
size: -; D: -; J: TRBJ1-5; V: TRBV7-2; CDR3: CASSPPGSPQHF; DNA: TGTGCCAGCAGCCCCCCGGGGTCGCCCCAGCATTTT
size: -; D: -; J: TRBJ1-6; V: TRBV6-6; CDR3: CASSYGTTGNSPLHF; DNA: TGTGCCAGCAGTTATGGGACTACCGGGAATTCACCCCTCCACTTT
size: -; D: -; J: TRBJ2-7; V: TRBV28; CDR3: CATGLFSSYEQYF; DNA: TGTGCCACAGGGTTGTTTAGCTCCTACGAGCAGTACTTC
size: -; D: -; J: TRBJ2-3; V: TRBV4-2; CDR3: CASSRQEADGTDTQYF; DNA: TGTGCCAGCAGCCGACAGGAAGCCGATGGCACAGATACGCAGTATTTT
size: -; D: TRBD2; J: TRBJ2-5; V: TRBV11-2; CDR3: CASRTAGVNETQYF; DNA: TGTGCCAGCAGGACAGCGGGAGTCAATGAGACCCAGTACTTC
size: once; D: TRBD2; J: TRBJ2-2; V: TRBV6-9; CDR3: CASTHSRTSRYGELFF; DNA: TGTGCCAGCACCCATTCTCGGACTAGCAGATACGGGGAGCTGTTTTTT
size: once; D: TRBD2; J: TRBJ2-1; V: TRBV4-1; CDR3: CASSQEPLAGDNEQFF; DNA: TGCGCCAGCAGCCAAGAGCCCCTAGCGGGAGACAATGAGCAGTTCTTC
size: -; D: TRBD2; J: TRBJ2-1; V: TRBV6-1; CDR3: CASSGASGIGEQFF; DNA: TGTGCCAGCAGTGGGGCTAGCGGGATAGGTGAGCAGTTCTTC
size: -; D: -; J: TRBJ2-7; V: TRBV19; CDR3: CASSPGTAAYEQYF; DNA: TGTGCCAGTAGTCCCGGGACCGCAGCCTACGAGCAGTACTTC
size: -; D: TRBD2; J: TRBJ2-1; V: TRBV28; CDR3: CASSFGLAWGEQFF; DNA: TGTGCCAGCAGTTTCGGACTAGCTTGGGGTGAGCAGTTCTTC
size: -; D: TRBD1; J: TRBJ1-5; V: TRBV19; CDR3: CASSIRDRGEPQHF; DNA: TGTGCCAGTAGTATTCGGGACAGGGGGGAACCCCAGCATTTT
size: -; D: TRBD2; J: TRBJ2-7; V: TRBV5-4; CDR3: CATSGLANEQYF; DNA: TGTGCCACCTCGGGACTAGCTAACGAGCAGTACTTC
size: -; D: TRBD1; J: TRBJ1-5; V: TRBV4-2; CDR3: CASSPRQGGNQPQHF; DNA: TGTGCCAGCAGCCCCCGACAGGGCGGCAATCAGCCCCAGCATTTT
size: -; D: -; J: TRBJ2-6; V: TRBV4-2; CDR3: CASSQEDTGSGANVLTF; DNA: TGTGCCAGCAGCCAAGAAGACACGGGCTCTGGGGCCAACGTCCTGACTTTC
size: -; D: -; J: TRBJ2-7; V: TRBV5-4; CDR3: CASSFTGSGDEQYF; DNA: TGTGCCAGCAGCTTCACAGGGTCCGGCGACGAGCAGTACTTC
size: -; D: -; J: TRBJ1-4; V: TRBV7-6; CDR3: CASSLEAAYEKLFF; DNA: TGTGCCAGCAGCTTAGAGGCGGCCTATGAAAAACTGTTTTTT
size: -; D: -; J: TRBJ2-7; V: TRBV27; CDR3: CASSLSPGTAESEQYF; DNA: TGTGCCAGCAGTTTGTCCCCCGGGACGGCGGAATCCGAGCAGTACTTC
size: -; D: TRBD1; J: TRBJ1-4; V: TRBV25-1; CDR3: CASGGQGTEKLFF; DNA: TGTGCCAGCGGCGGACAGGGGACTGAAAAACTGTTTTTT
size: -; D: TRBD1; J: TRBJ1-2; V: TRBV27; CDR3: CASSLLGTGGLSGYTF; DNA: TGTGCCAGCAGTTTATTGGGGACAGGGGGCTTGAGTGGCTACACCTTC
size: -; D: -; J: TRBJ2-1; V: TRBV19; CDR3: CASSIGRGYNEQFF; DNA: TGTGCCAGTAGTATCGGTCGCGGGTACAATGAGCAGTTCTTC
size: -; D: TRBD2; J: TRBJ2-2; V: TRBV5-4; CDR3: CASSSGGRDNTGELFF; DNA: TGTGCCAGCAGCTCAGGCGGGAGAGACAACACCGGGGAGCTGTTTTTT
size: -; D: TRBD1; J: TRBJ2-5; V: TRBV10-2; CDR3: CASSSLGQGVEEQYF; DNA: TGCGCCAGCAGCTCCTTGGGACAGGGGGTAGAGGAGCAGTACTTC
size: once; D: TRBD2; J: TRBJ2-5; V: TRBV15; CDR3: CATSRGAGEETQYF; DNA: TGTGCCACCAGCAGAGGGGCGGGAGAAGAGACCCAGTACTTC
size: -; D: -; J: TRBJ2-7; V: TRBV11-2; CDR3: CASSSWGDEYEQYF; DNA: TGTGCCAGCAGCTCCTGGGGGGACGAGTACGAGCAGTACTTC
size: -; D: TRBD2; J: TRBJ2-7; V: TRBV15; CDR3: CATSKTPLAGESYEQYF; DNA: TGTGCCACCAGCAAAACACCCTTAGCGGGAGAGTCCTACGAGCAGTACTTC
size: -; D: -; J: TRBJ1-2; V: TRBV2; CDR3: CASSDTGQVYGYTF; DNA: TGTGCCAGCAGTGACACAGGGCAGGTCTATGGCTACACCTTC
size: -; D: -; J: TRBJ2-7; V: TRBV7-8; CDR3: CASSLTYEQYF; DNA: TGTGCCAGCAGCCTAACCTACGAGCAGTACTTC
size: -; D: -; J: TRBJ2-7; V: TRBV19; CDR3: CASKGRSTYEQYF; DNA: TGTGCCAGTAAAGGAAGATCCACCTACGAGCAGTACTTC
size: once; D: -; J: TRBJ2-1; V: TRBV19; CDR3: CASSIDGSSYNEQFF; DNA: TGTGCCAGTAGTATAGACGGGAGCTCCTACAATGAGCAGTTCTTC
size: -; D: -; J: TRBJ2-2; V: TRBV4-1; CDR3: CASSNRNSGELFF; DNA: TGCGCCAGCAGCAACAGGAATTCCGGGGAGCTGTTTTTT
size: -; D: -; J: TRBJ1-1; V: TRBV27; CDR3: CASRGWGTEAFF; DNA: TGTGCCAGCCGAGGTTGGGGGACTGAAGCTTTCTTT
size: -; D: TRBD1; J: TRBJ2-5; V: TRBV5-8; CDR3: CASSTGTAFQETQYF; DNA: TGTGCCAGCAGCACCGGGACAGCCTTCCAAGAGACCCAGTACTTC
size: -; D: TRBD1; J: TRBJ2-2; V: TRBV13; CDR3: CASSFWTGQGSGELFF; DNA: TGTGCCAGCAGCTTTTGGACAGGGCAGGGGTCCGGGGAGCTGTTTTTT
size: -; D: -; J: TRBJ1-2; V: TRBV28; CDR3: CASSFDPEAGRPKLYGYTF; DNA: TGTGCCAGCAGTTTCGACCCAGAGGCGGGGAGGCCAAAACTCTATGGCTACACCTTC
size: once; D: -; J: TRBJ2-7; V: TRBV20-1; CDR3: CRTGTIYEQYF; DNA: TGCAGAACCGGGACCATCTACGAGCAGTACTTC
size: -; D: -; J: TRBJ1-4; V: TRBV4-1; CDR3: CASSQDLRIGEKLFF; DNA: TGCGCCAGCAGCCAAGATTTGCGTATCGGGGAAAAACTGTTTTTT
size: -; D: -; J: TRBJ2-7; V: TRBV28; CDR3: CASRVNGLHYEQYF; DNA: TGTGCCAGCAGGGTAAACGGGCTTCACTACGAGCAGTACTTC
size: -; D: -; J: TRBJ2-2; V: TRBV7-2; CDR3: CASDKPRDNTGELFF; DNA: TGTGCCAGCGACAAACCCCGGGACAACACCGGGGAGCTGTTTTTT
size: -; D: TRBD2; J: TRBJ2-1; V: TRBV10-2; CDR3: CASSESNLAGGYEQFF; DNA: TGCGCCAGCAGTGAGTCGAATCTAGCGGGAGGCTATGAGCAGTTCTTC
size: once; D: TRBD1; J: TRBJ1-3; V: TRBV9; CDR3: CASSPGQGSGNTIYF; DNA: TGTGCCAGCAGCCCGGGACAGGGGTCTGGAAACACCATATATTTT
size: -; D: -; J: TRBJ1-2; V: TRBV6-5; CDR3: CASSYSLSGGYTF; DNA: TGTGCCAGCAGTTACTCCCTTTCTGGAGGTTACACCTTC
size: -; D: TRBD2; J: TRBJ2-1; V: TRBV27; CDR3: CASSLGTSGSYGQFF; DNA: TGTGCCAGCAGTTTAGGGACTAGCGGGAGTTACGGGCAGTTCTTC
size: -; D: -; J: TRBJ2-7; V: TRBV11-2; CDR3: CASSLDSPKAEQYF; DNA: TGTGCCAGCAGCTTAGACAGTCCTAAGGCCGAGCAGTACTTC
size: once; D: -; J: TRBJ2-5; V: TRBV7-9; CDR3: CASSLSTGESETQYF; DNA: TGTGCCAGCAGCCTCTCCACGGGGGAGTCAGAGACCCAGTACTTC
size: once; D: TRBD1; J: TRBJ2-2; V: TRBV7-6; CDR3: CASSLGQQLGELFF; DNA: TGTGCCAGCAGCTTGGGACAGCAGTTAGGGGAGCTGTTTTTT
size: -; D: -; J: TRBJ2-3; V: TRBV27; CDR3: CASWSSNTQYF; DNA: TGTGCCAGCTGGTCGTCAAATACGCAGTATTTT
size: -; D: -; J: TRBJ1-6; V: TRBV7-9; CDR3: CASSLALQENSPLHF; DNA: TGTGCCAGCAGCTTAGCGCTACAGGAGAATTCACCCCTCCACTTT
size: -; D: -; J: TRBJ2-7; V: TRBV4-1; CDR3: CASSQGLAETSSYEQYF; DNA: TGCGCCAGCAGCCAAGGGTTAGCCGAGACGTCTTCCTACGAGCAGTACTTC
size: -; D: -; J: TRBJ1-1; V: TRBV9; CDR3: CASSVSGNTEAFF; DNA: TGTGCCAGCAGCGTATCAGGGAACACTGAAGCTTTCTTT
size: -; D: -; J: TRBJ2-1; V: TRBV5-4; CDR3: CASFTPDSTGNEQFF; DNA: TGTGCCAGCTTTACCCCGGACAGTACGGGCAATGAGCAGTTCTTC
size: -; D: -; J: TRBJ2-7; V: TRBV6-5; CDR3: CASSWTAGRSYEQYF; DNA: TGTGCCAGCAGCTGGACAGCCGGGCGCTCCTACGAGCAGTACTTC
size: -; D: TRBD1; J: TRBJ2-5; V: TRBV6-6; CDR3: CASSPYDRGLGETQYF; DNA: TGTGCCAGCAGCCCCTACGACAGGGGCCTTGGGGAGACCCAGTACTTC
size: -; D: TRBD1; J: TRBJ1-1; V: TRBV5-1; CDR3: CASSGQGAWTEAFF; DNA: TGCGCCAGCAGCGGACAGGGGGCGTGGACTGAAGCTTTCTTT
size: -; D: -; J: TRBJ2-1; V: TRBV7-8; CDR3: CASSFYIDEQFF; DNA: TGTGCCAGCAGCTTTTACATAGATGAGCAGTTCTTC
size: -; D: -; J: TRBJ2-4; V: TRBV10-3; CDR3: CAISESLMENIQYF; DNA: TGTGCCATCAGTGAGTCCCTAATGGAAAACATTCAGTACTTC
size: -; D: TRBD1; J: TRBJ1-2; V: TRBV27; CDR3: CASSFVGTGPLGYTF; DNA: TGTGCCAGCAGTTTCGTTGGGACAGGGCCCCTCGGCTACACCTTC
size: -; D: -; J: TRBJ2-5; V: TRBV6-5; CDR3: CASRRQGRAQYF; DNA: TGTGCCAGCAGAAGACAGGGGAGGGCCCAGTACTTC
size: -; D: -; J: TRBJ2-7; V: TRBV5-1; CDR3: CASSFRTNYEQYF; DNA: TGCGCCAGCAGCTTCCGGACCAATTACGAGCAGTACTTC